This is a list of T cell receptor beta chains from one sample in a study of cytomegalovirus exposure and HLA in healthy donors. Assay used: immunoSEQ multiplex PCR; TCRdb lists only in-frame clones, some missing. The table lists about 260,000 clones, less than 95% of them singletons, with around 3.1% in the top ten. Sample: PBMCs. The receptors stem from a woman in her twenties or thirties in good health and CMV-seronegative. Each CDR3 is given with its conserved first and last residue. D genes are given only for firm matches.

v_call,j_call,d_call,cdr3_aa,cdr3_nt
TRBV5-1,TRBJ2-1,TRBD1,CASSQDSGTGSNEQFF,TGCGCCAGCAGCCAAGACTCTGGGACAGGAAGTAATGAGCAGTTCTTC
TRBV6-5,TRBJ2-1,.,CASKGANEQFF,TGTGCCAGCAAGGGTGCAAATGAGCAGTTCTTC
TRBV6-6,TRBJ2-7,.,CASSYPQGYEQYF,TGTGCCAGCAGTTACCCCCAGGGGTACGAGCAGTACTTC
TRBV19,TRBJ2-7,.,CASSTHRAEQYF,TGTGCCAGTAGTACTCACAGGGCCGAGCAGTACTTC
TRBV29-1,TRBJ1-2,TRBD1,CSVEALRDRTVYGYTF,TGCAGCGTTGAAGCCCTCCGGGACAGGACGGTCTATGGCTACACCTTC
TRBV4-3,TRBJ2-7,TRBD2,CASSPGLAAYEQYF,TGCGCCAGCAGCCCGGGACTAGCGGCCTACGAGCAGTACTTC
TRBV18,TRBJ1-4,TRBD1,CASSPGQSEKLFF,TGTGCCAGCTCACCGGGACAGAGTGAAAAACTGTTTTTT
TRBV28,TRBJ2-1,TRBD2,CASSLPVFKRTSGNNEQFF,TGTGCCAGCAGTTTACCCGTATTTAAGCGGACTAGCGGGAACAATGAGCAGTTCTTC
TRBV28,TRBJ2-7,.,CASSLLVGSYEQYF,TGTGCCAGCAGTTTACTAGTGGGCTCCTACGAGCAGTACTTC
TRBV4-1,TRBJ1-4,TRBD1,CASSQEQGDEKLFF,TGCGCCAGCAGCCAAGAACAGGGGGATGAAAAACTGTTTTTT